Presented here are 16 T cell receptor beta chains from one specimen sequenced in a study of T cells in localized non-small cell lung cancer. Clones were sequenced by immunoSEQ multiplex PCR, and TCRdb holds only the in-frame ones, with some missing. This sample has approximately 20,000 clones; under 90% occur once, and the top ten carry about 15%. This material consisted of PBMCs, taken before any cancer treatment. The origin of the receptors is a woman aged 35 to 75 with stage II squamous cell lung carcinoma.

In its sample, this clone was seen a few times. The chain joins TRBV27 to TRBJ2-7; 11 bases align to TRBD1. Germline CDR1 MNHEY, CDR2 SMNVEV (reference sequence). The trim removed 0 bases at V and 3 bases at J, leaving 4 bases unmatched. The CDR3 is made up of 16 amino acids. CDR3 in amino acids: CASSLSHGTGGYEQYF. DNA of the CDR3: TGTGCCAGCAGTTTATCCCACGGGACAGGGGGCTACGAGCAGTACTTC.

This chain uses TRBV7-8 with TRBJ1-1, with no clear D. In germline, CDR1 is SGHVS, CDR2 FQNEAQ. V lost 3 bases and J 4 bases, leaving 9 bases between the germline ends. This CDR3 is 13 amino acids long. CDR3 DNA sequence: TGTGCCAGCAGCTTTAGGGTGGCCACTGAAGCTTTCTTT. It is translated as CASSFRVATEAFF.

This rearrangement joins TRBV7-8 to TRBJ2-1; 8 nucleotides align to TRBD1. The V and J ends lost 4 bases and 15 bases, in that order; junction bases with no gene match: 14. Per the germline V gene, CDR1 is SGHVS and CDR2 is FQNEAQ. The CDR3 runs to 14 residues. The CDR3, as DNA: TGTGCCAGCAGCTCGGATTTGTCCAGGGGGCCCTTGTTCTTC. Translation: CASSSDLSRGPLFF.

The chain employs TRBV5-6 and TRBJ1-1, with D uncertain. Germline V gene sequence: CDR1 SGHDT, CDR2 YYEEEE. This CDR3 spans 13 amino acids. Trimming stripped 1 base from V and 1 base from J, with 5 bases between. CDR3 protein: CASSLRGNTEAFF. The CDR3 nucleotides read TGTGCCAGCAGCTTGCGAGGGAACACTGAAGCTTTCTTT.

This clone was counted a single time. The rearrangement links TRBV4-2 to TRBJ1-4; unclear D gene. Germline values: CDR1 LGHNA, CDR2 YNFKEQ. This CDR3 region has 14 residues. V lost 4 bases to trimming and J lost 4 bases, with 10 bases between them. This chain's CDR3 is CASSREGGNEKLFF. Written as DNA, the CDR3 is TGTGCCAGCAGCCGGGAGGGTGGTAATGAAAAACTGTTTTTT.

The chain joins TRBV6-1 to TRBJ1-6; D ambiguous. V lost 4 bases and J 7 bases, leaving 11 bases between the germline ends. CDR1 is MNHNS, CDR2 SASEGT, per germline. The length of the CDR3 is 14 residues. Here the CDR3 reads CASSGREINSPLHF. CDR3 sequence (DNA): TGTGCCAGCAGTGGGAGGGAGATCAATTCACCCCTCCACTTT.

The rearrangement uses TRBV28 and TRBJ2-7, with TRBD2 identical over 7 bases. The trim removed 6 bases at V and 6 bases at J, leaving 5 bases unmatched. The germline CDR1 and CDR2 sequences are MDHEN and SYDVKM. This CDR3 is built from 12 residues. The CDR3 coding sequence is TGTGCCAGCAGCCCTGGGGGGGGCGAGCAGTACTTC. Its protein is CASSPGGGEQYF.

This chain links TRBV30 with TRBJ2-1, with TRBD2 matching 10 bases. V dropped 0 bases and J dropped 10; count of bases not matched to a gene: 3. Germline V gene data show CDR1 as GTSNPN and CDR2 as SVGIG (reference sequence). The CDR3 length is 13 residues. CDR3: CAWSVSAGGEQFF. The CDR3 coding sequence is TGTGCCTGGAGTGTCTCAGCGGGAGGGGAGCAGTTCTTC.

V usage is TRBV6-5 and J usage is TRBJ2-1; 9 bases line up with TRBD1. V dropped 5 bases and J dropped 10; count of bases not matched to a gene: 6. The CDR3 covers 13 residues. The germline V gene has CDR1 MNHEY and CDR2 SVGAGI. CDR3 loop: CASSTQGAGEQFF. CDR3 DNA: TGTGCCAGCAGTACACAGGGGGCAGGCGAGCAGTTCTTC.

In this sample, this clone is medium-sized. This rearrangement joins TRBV2 to TRBJ1-5, with 7 bases aligning to TRBD1. The CDR3 runs to 15 residues. CDR1 is SNHLY and CDR2 is FYNNEI in the germline V gene. V lost 3 bases to trimming and J lost 5 bases; unmatched junction nucleotides: 7. The CDR3 is CASSDGRGPYQPQHF. The CDR3 DNA sequence: TGTGCCAGCAGTGACGGAAGGGGGCCCTATCAGCCCCAGCATTTT.

V and J are TRBV28 and TRBJ1-1; D is perhaps TRBD1 (6 bases). There are 15 residues in the CDR3. The germline V gene encodes CDR1 MDHEN and CDR2 SYDVKM. V lost 7 bases, J lost 4 bases, and 19 bases lay in between. CDR3 sequence: CASTVQRQVSTEAFF. The CDR3 nucleotides read TGTGCCAGCACCGTCCAAAGACAGGTATCCACTGAAGCTTTCTTT.

For the CDR3, the DNA is TGTGCCAGCAGCTTGGATACAAGACAGGTGACTGGCTACACCTTC. As protein: CASSLDTRQVTGYTF. The chain combines TRBV5-6 with TRBJ1-2, with a possible D match to TRBD1 (6 bases). V was clipped by 0 bases and J by 7 bases, with 16 bases between them. Germline assignment: CDR1 SGHDT and CDR2 YYEEEE. The CDR3 runs 15 residues.

This sequence joins TRBV4-3 and TRBJ2-6; no clear D. Trimming shortened V by 4 bases and J by 0 bases, and 7 bases separated the two germline ends. Per germline, CDR1 LGHNA and CDR2 YSLEER. This CDR3 is built from 15 residues. The DNA of the CDR3 is TGCGCCAGCAGCCCCGAGGCCTCTGGGGCCAACGTCCTGACTTTC. As protein: CASSPEASGANVLTF.

The rearrangement links TRBV27 to TRBJ2-2; no firm D call. Germline V CDR1 and CDR2: MNHEY, SMNVEV (reference sequence). V lost 6 bases and J lost 4, with 3 bases in between. CDR3 length: 11 amino acids. Here the CDR3 reads CASRTTGELFF. Here the CDR3 DNA reads TGTGCCAGCAGAACCACCGGGGAGCTGTTTTTT.

This clone was counted a single time. V gene TRBV7-7 combines with J gene TRBJ2-1; maybe TRBD1 (7 bases). CDR3 length: 15 residues. The V gene lost 0 bases and the J gene lost 4 bases, with 10 bases spanning the gap. CDR1 is SSHAT and CDR2 is FNYEAQ in the germline V gene (reference sequence). The CDR3 DNA follows: TGTGCCAGCAGCTTAGCTGCAGGGGGGTACAATGAGCAGTTCTTC. Residues: CASSLAAGGYNEQFF. The full variable domain, its missing parts supplied by reference TRBV7-7 and TRBJ2-1, is GAGVSQSPRYKVTKRGQDVTLRCDPISSHATLYWYQQALGQGPEFLTYFNYEAQPDKSGLPSDRFSAERPEGSISTLTIQRTEQRDSAMYRCASSLAAGGYNEQFFGPGTRLTVL.

This chain connects TRBV19 to TRBJ1-3; D is possibly TRBD1 (6 bases). The CDR3 sequence is 15 residues long. The V end lost 4 bases, the J end lost 0 bases, and 10 bases lay between the germline ends. CDR1 and CDR2 (germline): LNHDA, SQIVND (reference sequence). In DNA, the CDR3 is TGTGCCAGTAGTAAGACAGGACGCTCTGGAAACACCATATATTTT. It specifies CASSKTGRSGNTIYF.